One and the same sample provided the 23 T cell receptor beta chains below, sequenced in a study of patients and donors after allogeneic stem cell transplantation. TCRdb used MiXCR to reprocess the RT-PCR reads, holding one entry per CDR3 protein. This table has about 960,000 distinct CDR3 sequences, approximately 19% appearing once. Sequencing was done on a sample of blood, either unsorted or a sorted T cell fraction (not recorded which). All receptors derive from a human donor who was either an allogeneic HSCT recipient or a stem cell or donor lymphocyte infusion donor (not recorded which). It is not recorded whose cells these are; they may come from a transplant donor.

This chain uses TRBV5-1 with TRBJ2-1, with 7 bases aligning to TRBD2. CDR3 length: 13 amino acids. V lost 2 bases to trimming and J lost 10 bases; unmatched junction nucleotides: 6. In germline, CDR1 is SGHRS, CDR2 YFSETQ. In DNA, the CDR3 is TGCGCCAGCAGCTTTGGTGGGGAGGGCGAGCAGTTCTTC. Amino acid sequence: CASSFGGEGEQFF.

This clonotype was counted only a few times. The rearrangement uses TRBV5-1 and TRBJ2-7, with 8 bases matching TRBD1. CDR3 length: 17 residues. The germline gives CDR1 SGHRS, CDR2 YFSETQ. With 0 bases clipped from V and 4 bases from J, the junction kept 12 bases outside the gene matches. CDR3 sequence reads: CASSLVRTGNSLYEQYF. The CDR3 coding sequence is TGCGCCAGCAGCTTGGTTCGGACAGGGAACAGTTTGTACGAGCAGTACTTC.

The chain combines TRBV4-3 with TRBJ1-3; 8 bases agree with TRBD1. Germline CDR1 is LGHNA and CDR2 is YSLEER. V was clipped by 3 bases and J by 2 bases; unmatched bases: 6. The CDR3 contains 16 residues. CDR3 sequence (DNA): TGCGCCAGCAGCCAGTACTCAGGGGGCCCTGGAAACACCATATATTTT. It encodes CASSQYSGGPGNTIYF.

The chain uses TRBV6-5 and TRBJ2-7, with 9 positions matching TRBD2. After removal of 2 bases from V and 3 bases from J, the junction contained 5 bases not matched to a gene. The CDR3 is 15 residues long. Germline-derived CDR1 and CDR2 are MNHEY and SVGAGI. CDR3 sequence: CASSYLGGGGYEQYF. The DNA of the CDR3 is TGTGCCAGCAGTTACCTCGGCGGGGGGGGCTACGAGCAGTACTTC.

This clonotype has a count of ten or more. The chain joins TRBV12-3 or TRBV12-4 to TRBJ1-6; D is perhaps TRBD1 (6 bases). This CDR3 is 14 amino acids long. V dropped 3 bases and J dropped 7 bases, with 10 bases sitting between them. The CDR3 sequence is CASSFGQSNSPLHF. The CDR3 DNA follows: TGTGCCAGCAGTTTCGGACAGTCCAATTCACCCCTCCACTTT.

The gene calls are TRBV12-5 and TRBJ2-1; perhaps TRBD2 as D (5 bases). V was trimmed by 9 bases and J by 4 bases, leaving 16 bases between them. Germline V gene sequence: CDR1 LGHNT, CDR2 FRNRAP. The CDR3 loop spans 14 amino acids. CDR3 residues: CASSRDLGYNEQFF. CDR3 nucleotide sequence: TGTGCTAGCTCCCGGGATCTGGGGTACAATGAGCAGTTCTTC.

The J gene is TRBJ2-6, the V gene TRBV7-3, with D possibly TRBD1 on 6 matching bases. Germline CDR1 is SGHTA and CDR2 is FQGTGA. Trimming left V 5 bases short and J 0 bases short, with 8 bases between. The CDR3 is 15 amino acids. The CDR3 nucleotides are TGTGCCAGCAGCGACAGGAGCTCTGGGGCCAACGTCCTGACTTTC. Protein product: CASSDRSSGANVLTF.

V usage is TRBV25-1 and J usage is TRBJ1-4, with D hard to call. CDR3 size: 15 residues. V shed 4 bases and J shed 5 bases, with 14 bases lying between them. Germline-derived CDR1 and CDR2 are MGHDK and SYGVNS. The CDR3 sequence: CASSVKGFVNEKLFF. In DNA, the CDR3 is TGTGCCAGCAGTGTAAAAGGGTTTGTAAATGAAAAACTGTTTTTT. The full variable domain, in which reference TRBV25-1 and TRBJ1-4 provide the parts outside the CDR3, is EADIYQTPRYLVIGTGKKITLECSQTMGHDKMYWYQQDPGMELHLIHYSYGVNSTEKGDLSSESTVSRIRTEHFPLTLESARPSHTSQYLCASSVKGFVNEKLFFGSGTQLSVL.

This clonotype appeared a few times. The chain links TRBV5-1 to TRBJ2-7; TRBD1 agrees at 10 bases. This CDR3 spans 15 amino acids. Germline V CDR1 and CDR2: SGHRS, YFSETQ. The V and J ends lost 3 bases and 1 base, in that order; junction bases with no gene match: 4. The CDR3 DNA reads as TGCGCCAGCAGCTGGAGACAGGGGGCTTCCTACGAGCAGTACTTC. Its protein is CASSWRQGASYEQYF.

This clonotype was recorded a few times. The CDR3 reads CASSLAGQGWGETQYF. The CDR3 coding sequence is TGTGCCAGCAGCTTAGCCGGCCAGGGGTGGGGCGAGACCCAGTACTTC. The chain joins TRBV7-8 to TRBJ2-5, with D possibly matching TRBD1 (6 bases). V dropped 0 bases and J dropped 5 bases, with 16 bases sitting between them. Germline CDR1 SGHVS, CDR2 FQNEAQ. CDR3 length equals 16 residues.

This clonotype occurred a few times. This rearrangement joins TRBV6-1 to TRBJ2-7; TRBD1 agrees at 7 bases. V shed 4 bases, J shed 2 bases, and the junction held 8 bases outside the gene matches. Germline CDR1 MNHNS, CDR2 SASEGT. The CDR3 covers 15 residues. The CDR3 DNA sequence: TGTGCCAGCAGTGCCGGTTGGACAGGAGCCTACGAGCAGTACTTC. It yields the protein CASSAGWTGAYEQYF.

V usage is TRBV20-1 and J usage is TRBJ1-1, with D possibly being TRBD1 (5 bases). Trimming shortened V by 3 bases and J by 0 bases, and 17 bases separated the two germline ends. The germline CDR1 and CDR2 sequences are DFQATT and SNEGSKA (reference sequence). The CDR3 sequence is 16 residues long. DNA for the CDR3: TGCAGTGCTAGGATCACAGGCCGGAGAATGAACACTGAAGCTTTCTTT. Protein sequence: CSARITGRRMNTEAFF.

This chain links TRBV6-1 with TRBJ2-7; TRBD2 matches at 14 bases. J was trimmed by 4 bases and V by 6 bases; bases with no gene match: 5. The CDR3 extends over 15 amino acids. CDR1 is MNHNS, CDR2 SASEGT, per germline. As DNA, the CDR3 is TGTGCCAGCAGCCGACTAGCGGGAGGGAGGTACGAGCAGTACTTC. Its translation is CASSRLAGGRYEQYF.

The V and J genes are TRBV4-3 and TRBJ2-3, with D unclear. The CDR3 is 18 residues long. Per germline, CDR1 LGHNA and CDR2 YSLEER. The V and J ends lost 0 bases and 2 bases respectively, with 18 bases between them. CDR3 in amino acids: CASSQDNWQAQPTDTQYF. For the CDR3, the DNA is TGCGCCAGCAGCCAAGATAATTGGCAAGCGCAACCCACAGATACGCAGTATTTT.

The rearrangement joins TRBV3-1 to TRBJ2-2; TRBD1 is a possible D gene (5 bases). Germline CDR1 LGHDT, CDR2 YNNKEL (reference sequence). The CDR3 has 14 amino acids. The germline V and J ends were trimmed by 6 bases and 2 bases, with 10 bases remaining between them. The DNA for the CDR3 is TGTGCCAGCAGTTGGGGCTTTAACACCGGGGAGCTGTTTTTT. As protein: CASSWGFNTGELFF.

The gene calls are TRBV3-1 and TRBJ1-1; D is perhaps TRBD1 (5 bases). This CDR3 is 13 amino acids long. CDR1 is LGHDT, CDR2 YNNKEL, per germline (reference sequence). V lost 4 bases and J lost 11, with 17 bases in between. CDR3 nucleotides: TGTGCCAGCAGCCGTCGGGACCTTGTGGATGCTTTCTTT. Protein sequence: CASSRRDLVDAFF.

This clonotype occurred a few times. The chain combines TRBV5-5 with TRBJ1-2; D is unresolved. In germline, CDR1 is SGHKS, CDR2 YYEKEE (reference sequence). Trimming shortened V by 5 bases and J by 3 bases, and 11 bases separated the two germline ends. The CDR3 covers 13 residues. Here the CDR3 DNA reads TGTGCCAGCAGTAATGACGGAGACTATGGCTACACCTTC. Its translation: CASSNDGDYGYTF. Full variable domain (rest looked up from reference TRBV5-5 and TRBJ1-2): DAGVTQSPTHLIKTRGQQVTLRCSPISGHKSVSWYQQVLGQGPQFIFQYYEKEERGRGNFPDRFSARQFPNYSSELNVNALLLGDSALYLCASSNDGDYGYTFGSGTRLTVV.

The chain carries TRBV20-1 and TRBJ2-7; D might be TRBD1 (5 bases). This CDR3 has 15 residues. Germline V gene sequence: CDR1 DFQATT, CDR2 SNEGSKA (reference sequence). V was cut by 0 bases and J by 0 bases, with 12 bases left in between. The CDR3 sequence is CSAREQGSSSYEQYF. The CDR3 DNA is TGCAGTGCTAGAGAGCAGGGATCTTCCTCCTACGAGCAGTACTTC.

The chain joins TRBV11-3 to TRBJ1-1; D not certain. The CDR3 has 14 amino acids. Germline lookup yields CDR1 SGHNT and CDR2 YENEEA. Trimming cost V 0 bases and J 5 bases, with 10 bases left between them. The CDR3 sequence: CASSLDGEGTEAFF. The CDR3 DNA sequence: TGTGCCAGCAGCTTAGATGGGGAAGGGACTGAAGCTTTCTTT.

Here the CDR3 DNA reads TGTGCCAGCAGCCAACAAACACTAGCGGGGGGGCAAGAGACCCAGTACTTC. This codes for CASSQQTLAGGQETQYF. V is TRBV5-5 and J is TRBJ2-5; TRBD2 matches 13 bases. Unmatched junction bases numbered 8, after V lost 4 bases and J lost 2 bases. The CDR3 extends over 17 amino acids. Germline CDR1 reads SGHKS; CDR2 reads YYEKEE (reference sequence). The full variable domain, in which reference TRBV5-5 and TRBJ2-5 provide the parts outside the CDR3, is DAGVTQSPTHLIKTRGQQVTLRCSPISGHKSVSWYQQVLGQGPQFIFQYYEKEERGRGNFPDRFSARQFPNYSSELNVNALLLGDSALYLCASSQQTLAGGQETQYFGPGTRLLVL.

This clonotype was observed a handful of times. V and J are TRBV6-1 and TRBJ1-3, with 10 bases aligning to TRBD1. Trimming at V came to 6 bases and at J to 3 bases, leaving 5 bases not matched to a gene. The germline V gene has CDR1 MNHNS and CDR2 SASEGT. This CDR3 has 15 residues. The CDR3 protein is CASRQGTGDGNTIYF. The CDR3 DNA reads TGTGCCAGCAGACAGGGGACAGGGGATGGAAACACCATATATTTT.

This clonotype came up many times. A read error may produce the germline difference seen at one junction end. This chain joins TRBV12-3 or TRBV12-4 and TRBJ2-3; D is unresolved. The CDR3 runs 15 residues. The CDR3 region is CASSLASPSTDTQYF. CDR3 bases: TGCGCCAGCAGCTTGGCGTCCCCTAGCACAGATACGCAGTATTTT.

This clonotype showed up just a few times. As DNA, the CDR3 is TGTGCCAGCAGTCCACCTATCGCAAGGCACATAGGCAAAAACATTCAGTACTTC. This encodes CASSPPIARHIGKNIQYF. V gene TRBV28 combines with J gene TRBJ2-4; no definite D call. Trimming stripped 5 bases from V and 3 bases from J, with 23 bases between. Germline assignment: CDR1 MDHEN and CDR2 SYDVKM. The CDR3 contains 18 residues.